This T cell receptor (beta chain) was documented in a study of molecular identifiers for immune sequencing clone quantification. The table lists this clonotype with many counts. CDR1 is SGHDT and CDR2 is YYEEEE in the germline V gene. The CDR3 extends over 12 amino acids. The J segment lost 5 bases and the V segment lost 10 bases, leaving 6 bases of the junction unmatched. TCRdb fed the PCR reads into MiXCR, producing one record per CDR3 protein. The sample contains about 640,000 distinct CDR3 sequences, 20% of which appear only once. The chain links TRBV5-6 to TRBJ2-3, with 8 bases matching TRBD2. Sample: naive CD8+ T cells from blood, with Jurkat cell RNA spiked in. Subset specified: FACS-sorted CD8+CD4-CCR7+CD45RA+ naive T cells. The receptor's source is a human donor in good health. Some libraries in this study had Jurkat cell RNA spiked in. The CDR3 protein is CASASGGDTQYF. CDR3 DNA sequence: TGTGCCTCCGCCAGCGGGGGAGATACGCAGTATTTT.